Presented here are 17 T cell receptor beta chains from one specimen sequenced in a study of cytomegalovirus exposure and HLA in healthy donors. The PCR employed 60 Vbeta primers together with 13 Jbeta primers. TCRdb keeps only in-frame clones here, not all; method: immunoSEQ multiplex PCR. The sample holds over 150,000 clones, roughly 80% seen once. The sequenced material came from PBMCs. The receptors shown here come from a man aged 35 to 55 in good health and CMV-seronegative.

The chain recombines TRBV6-1 with TRBJ2-3; TRBD2 matches at 8 bases. Trimming removed 6 bases from V and 3 bases from J; junction bases left unmatched: 8. The germline CDR1 and CDR2 sequences are MNHNS and SASEGT. This CDR3 comprises 15 residues. CDR3 DNA sequence: TGTGCCAGCAGCAACGGGGGGGGGAGTACAGATACGCAGTATTTT. This gives the protein CASSNGGGSTDTQYF.

This clone has just one count. This sequence joins TRBV9 and TRBJ1-2; D not resolved. The V end lost 2 bases, the J end lost 10 bases, and 9 bases lay between the germline ends. Germline assignment: CDR1 SGDLS and CDR2 YYNGEE. This CDR3 has 11 residues. For the CDR3, the DNA is TGTGCCAGCAGCGTCGGGATTCACTACACCTTC. Translation gives CASSVGIHYTF.

The rearrangement links TRBV13 to TRBJ2-5; 15 bases agree with TRBD2. The J call may be incorrect, as the DNA end agrees better with TRBJ2-7. Germline assignment: CDR1 PRHDT and CDR2 FYEKMQ (reference sequence). The CDR3 is 17 amino acids. Here the CDR3 reads CASSRRTSGGGLYEQYF. For the CDR3, the DNA is TGTGCCAGCAGCAGGCGGACTAGCGGGGGGGGGCTCTACGAGCAGTACTTC.

This clone occurred a few times. The rearrangement links TRBV6-1 to TRBJ2-2, with TRBD2 as a possible D gene (5 bases). The CDR3 totals 14 residues. The germline V and J ends were trimmed by 7 bases and 4 bases, with 13 bases remaining between them. CDR1 is MNHNS, CDR2 SASEGT, per germline. The CDR3 DNA is TGTGCCAGCACCCTCGAGGGCTTCACCGGGGAGCTGTTTTTT. Its translation is CASTLEGFTGELFF.

The rearrangement joins TRBV6-1 to TRBJ2-1, with a tentative D call TRBD2 (7 bases). Trimming stripped 2 bases from V and 9 bases from J, with 17 bases between. This CDR3 is 15 amino acids long. The germline CDR1 and CDR2 sequences are MNHNS and SASEGT. The CDR3 sequence is CASSERGGPGGEQFF. CDR3 sequence (DNA): TGTGCCAGCAGTGAACGAGGGGGGCCGGGGGGTGAGCAGTTCTTC.

V is TRBV7-9 and J is TRBJ1-2; the D gene is possibly TRBD1 (5 bases). Germline CDR1 is SEHNR and CDR2 is FQNEAQ (reference sequence). The CDR3 runs to 13 residues. Trimming shortened V by 3 bases and J by 6 bases, and 11 bases separated the two germline ends. CDR3: CASSLFGGDGYTF. For the CDR3, the DNA is TGTGCCAGCAGCTTGTTTGGGGGGGATGGCTACACCTTC.

The chain joins TRBV30 to TRBJ1-1; D is undetermined. Trimming cost V 0 bases and J 6 bases, with 8 bases left between them. The CDR3 is 12 residues long. Per the germline V gene, CDR1 is GTSNPN and CDR2 is SVGIG (reference sequence). CDR3 sequence reads: CAWSVGGPEAFF. The CDR3 DNA reads TGTGCCTGGAGTGTTGGCGGTCCTGAAGCTTTCTTT.

This clone was counted once. The chain has TRBV28 and TRBJ1-2, with TRBD1 matching 11 bases. Germline values: CDR1 MDHEN, CDR2 SYDVKM. The CDR3 runs 14 residues. Trimming took 6 bases from V and 4 from J; bases not matched to a gene: 4. The CDR3 DNA follows: TGTGCCAGCAGCCGGGGACAGGGGGGCTATGGCTACACCTTC. Amino acids: CASSRGQGGYGYTF.

The chain links TRBV6-5 to TRBJ1-2; tentatively, D is TRBD1 (6 bases). CDR3 size: 14 residues. Germline V gene lookup returns CDR1 MNHEY and CDR2 SVGAGI. Trimming shortened V by 0 bases and J by 3 bases, and 8 bases separated the two germline ends. CDR3 in DNA: TGTGCCAGCAGTTACTCGCCAGGGGACTATGGCTACACCTTC. It yields the protein CASSYSPGDYGYTF.

The genes are TRBV18 and TRBJ2-5; D call uncertain. This CDR3 is 13 amino acids long. V was trimmed by 2 bases and J by 7 bases, leaving 11 bases between them. Germline loops: CDR1 KGHSH, CDR2 LQKENI. CDR3 bases: TGTGCCAGCTCACCATCCGACTTGGGGACCCAGTACTTC. As protein: CASSPSDLGTQYF.

There are a few counts of this clone. This chain links TRBV11-2 with TRBJ2-5; D not resolved. The CDR3 runs 14 residues. Germline CDR1 SGHAT, CDR2 FQNNGV. Trimming pared 0 bases from V and 4 bases from J, leaving 9 bases between. The CDR3 bases are TGTGCCAGCAGCTTAGACCCACTCTTAGAGACCCAGTACTTC. This translates into CASSLDPLLETQYF.

This clone was recorded once. The V and J genes are TRBV7-9 and TRBJ2-5; a possible D gene is TRBD1 (5 bases). The CDR3 sequence is 15 residues long. Germline assignment: CDR1 SEHNR and CDR2 FQNEAQ (reference sequence). V lost 4 bases and J lost 4, with 16 bases in between. The CDR3 region has the DNA TGTGCCAGCAGCTCAAAGACAGTTTCGAGAGAGACCCAGTACTTC. Protein sequence: CASSSKTVSRETQYF.

V and J are TRBV4-3 and TRBJ1-1; 10 bases are shared with TRBD1. Trimming removed 2 bases from V and 4 bases from J; junction bases left unmatched: 4. The CDR3 totals 15 residues. Germline CDR1 reads LGHNA; CDR2 reads YSLEER. CDR3 loop: CASSQSDRGSTEAFF. For the CDR3, the DNA is TGCGCCAGCAGCCAATCGGACAGGGGGAGCACTGAAGCTTTCTTT.

This clone was observed a few times. An end of the junction differs from the germline gene, which may be a read error. The gene calls are TRBV7-9 and TRBJ2-7; 9 bases line up with TRBD1. Germline CDR1 is SEHNR and CDR2 is FQNEAQ (reference sequence). This CDR3 has 14 amino acids. The CDR3 reads CSSSLAQGAYEQYF. The CDR3 DNA follows: TGTTCCAGCAGCTTAGCACAGGGGGCATACGAGCAGTACTTC.

V usage is TRBV29-1 and J usage is TRBJ1-1; possible D gene TRBD1, 6 bases. The CDR3 has 13 residues. CDR1 SQVTM and CDR2 ANQGSEA come from the germline V gene. The V and J ends lost 5 bases and 5 bases respectively, with 15 bases between them. The CDR3 spells CSVPPGGATEAFF. The CDR3 DNA is TGCAGCGTTCCGCCGGGGGGCGCAACTGAAGCTTTCTTT.

The chain uses TRBV19 and TRBJ1-2; maybe TRBD1 (6 bases). The CDR3 sequence is 14 residues long. Between the trimmed V and J ends, which lost 7 bases and 4 bases, there was a span of 16 bases. Germline loops: CDR1 LNHDA, CDR2 SQIVND (reference sequence). The CDR3 bases are TGTGCCAGTACCGTGACAGGTTTTAGCTATGGCTACACCTTC. The encoded protein is CASTVTGFSYGYTF. Together with reference TRBV19 and TRBJ1-2, the CDR3 gives the full variable domain: DGGITQSPKYLFRKEGQNVTLSCEQNLNHDAMYWYRQDPGQGLRLIYYSQIVNDFQKGDIAEGYSVSREKKESFPLTVTSAQKNPTAFYLCASTVTGFSYGYTFGSGTRLTVV.

This clone was counted a single time. This chain links TRBV4-3 with TRBJ1-5; 8 bases match TRBD1. The trim removed 0 bases at V and 2 bases at J, leaving 6 bases unmatched. Germline V gene sequence: CDR1 LGHNA, CDR2 YSLEER. CDR3 length equals 17 residues. The CDR3 nucleotides read TGCGCCAGCAGCCAAGACGGAGGACAGGGCGGCAATCAGCCCCAGCATTTT. Amino acids: CASSQDGGQGGNQPQHF.